These 12 T cell receptor beta chains were all obtained from the same sample, sequenced in a study of blood T cell repertoires in COVID-19. Clones were sequenced by immunoSEQ multiplex PCR, and TCRdb holds only the in-frame ones, with some missing. The sample lists 410,000 or so clones; 75% to 90% were seen once. Sequencing input: peripheral blood. These TCRs come from a woman in her twenties or thirties with active or convalescent COVID-19.

The rearrangement uses TRBV11-2 and TRBJ2-3; tentative D call: TRBD1 (5 bases). Germline CDR1 is SGHAT and CDR2 is FQNNGV. The CDR3 has 13 amino acids. The germline V and J ends were trimmed by 7 bases and 6 bases, with 14 bases remaining between them. The DNA for the CDR3 is TGTGCCAGCAAGATCACAGGATGGGATACGCAGTATTTT. It specifies CASKITGWDTQYF.

This clone has just a few counts. The chain couples TRBV5-4 to TRBJ1-2; 7 nucleotides match TRBD1. The CDR3 is 16 amino acids. Germline assignment: CDR1 SGHNT and CDR2 YYREEE (reference sequence). The V gene end was trimmed by 7 bases and the J gene end by 0 bases; junction bases not matched to a gene: 12. DNA of the CDR3: TGTGCCAGCCGAATCGGGACAGCTATCACTAACTATGGCTACACCTTC. Amino acids: CASRIGTAITNYGYTF.

The rearrangement joins TRBV10-2 to TRBJ2-7, with 7 bases aligning to TRBD1. This CDR3 is built from 16 residues. With 6 bases clipped from V and 1 base from J, the junction kept 12 bases outside the gene matches. Germline values: CDR1 WSHSY, CDR2 SAAADI. CDR3 DNA: TGCGCCAGCAGATCGGACACCGGGACAGAATCCTACGAGCAGTACTTC. Translation gives CASRSDTGTESYEQYF.

The rearrangement uses TRBV2 and TRBJ2-3, with TRBD2 matching 10 bases. Losses at the gene ends were 3 bases for V and 5 bases for J; bases not matched to a gene: 8. This CDR3 region has 16 residues. Looked up from germline, CDR1 is SNHLY and CDR2 is FYNNEI. DNA of the CDR3: TGTGCCAGCAGTGAGCTAAGCGGGGGGGCCGGAGATACGCAGTATTTT. It yields the protein CASSELSGGAGDTQYF.

This chain connects TRBV6-5 to TRBJ1-1, with D unclear. CDR1 and CDR2 from the germline V gene are MNHEY and SVGAGI. The length of the CDR3 is 14 residues. Trimming stripped 7 bases from V and 1 base from J, with 13 bases between. The CDR3: CASKTLEENTEAFF. The DNA of the CDR3 is TGTGCCAGCAAAACCCTCGAGGAGAACACTGAAGCTTTCTTT.

This clone appeared once. The chain couples TRBV6-1 to TRBJ1-2, with D perhaps matching TRBD1 (5 bases). The CDR3 is 16 amino acids. Trimming took off 0 bases at V and 3 bases at J, with 14 bases between the two ends. Germline CDR1 reads MNHNS; CDR2 reads SASEGT. CDR3 DNA: TGTGCCAGCAGTGAAGCGGCGGGGGGTGCCGACTATGGCTACACCTTC. This codes for CASSEAAGGADYGYTF.

The genes are TRBV4-1 and TRBJ2-1, with a weak D call TRBD2 (6 bases). This CDR3 region has 15 residues. CDR1 and CDR2 (germline): MGHRA, YSYEKL. Trimming removed 0 bases from V and 11 bases from J, with 17 bases in between. The CDR3: CASSQDKGGPTQQFF. The DNA for the CDR3 is TGCGCCAGCAGCCAAGATAAAGGAGGGCCCACTCAGCAGTTCTTC.

The count of this clone is one. The CDR3 bases are TGTGCCAGCAGACGGGCTAGCGGGGGGACCTACGAGCAGTACTTC. Protein sequence: CASRRASGGTYEQYF. The chain is built from TRBV6-5 and TRBJ2-7, with TRBD2 matching over 11 bases. V was clipped by 6 bases and J by 2 bases; unmatched bases: 6. Germline V lookup: CDR1 MNHEY, CDR2 SVGAGI. The CDR3 has 15 amino acids.

The J gene is TRBJ2-7, the V gene TRBV19; 11 nucleotides align to TRBD2. Germline V CDR1 and CDR2: LNHDA, SQIVND (reference sequence). V was pared by 1 base and J by 6 bases, with 5 bases of the junction left unmatched. CDR3 length: 15 residues. CDR3 bases: TGTGCCAGTAGTATAGGACTAGCGGGAACCGGCGAGCAGTACTTC. Its protein is CASSIGLAGTGEQYF.

This clone was found a few times. The chain joins TRBV7-8 to TRBJ1-5, with D unclear. Germline lookup yields CDR1 SGHVS and CDR2 FQNEAQ. This CDR3 contains 16 residues. Trimming left V 0 bases short and J 3 bases short, with 12 bases between. The CDR3, as DNA: TGTGCCAGCAGCTTAGCGATGTCACAGATCAATCAGCCCCAGCATTTT. This gives the protein CASSLAMSQINQPQHF.

V and J are TRBV3-1 (or the pseudogene TRBV3-2) and TRBJ2-3; TRBD2 matches at 10 bases. CDR3 size: 19 residues. Germline trimming cut 3 bases from V and 2 bases from J; bases unmatched to any gene: 14. The germline gives CDR1 LGHDT, CDR2 YNNKEL (reference sequence). The CDR3 coding sequence is TGTGCCAGCAGCCATATGGGGCTAGCGGGGGAATCCTCCACAGATACGCAGTATTTT. Its protein product is CASSHMGLAGESSTDTQYF.

The J gene is TRBJ1-2, the V gene TRBV6-1; TRBD1 aligns across 9 bases. Germline-derived CDR1 and CDR2 are MNHNS and SASEGT. V trimming: 0 bases; J trimming: 5 bases; junction bases outside the gene matches: 7. CDR3 length: 16 amino acids. The CDR3 region has the DNA TGTGCCAGCAGTGAAGCCCTACAGGGGGCTGTTTATGGCTACACCTTC. Translating it yields CASSEALQGAVYGYTF.